These T cell receptor beta chains were read from a single sample in a study of OX40 agonist ivuxolimab in advanced cancers. Repertoires were generated with immunoSEQ multiplex PCR, while TCRdb's copy carries only in-frame clones and drops some. Among approximately 38,000 clones, 65% to 90% were seen once, and the ten largest hold 20% to 25%. The specimen was CD4+ or CD8+ T cells sorted from blood, collected in a trial of the OX40 agonist ivuxolimab. All receptors come from an adult with an advanced solid tumor such as melanoma, head and neck, liver or kidney cancer. CDR3s leave out the opening cysteine and the closing phenylalanine or tryptophan. Fields, in order: V gene, J gene, CDR3 protein.

TRBV9,TRBJ2-1,ASSVAMTSGRSNEQF
TRBV9,TRBJ2-2,ASSVRSGELF
TRBV6-1,TRBJ1-1,ASSDDSNTEAF
TRBV27,TRBJ2-7,ASRPGGYYEQY
TRBV14,TRBJ1-4,ASSQVQGAANEKLF
TRBV30,TRBJ2-7,ASQADSYEQY
TRBV9,TRBJ2-2,ASSVDGTGELF
TRBV4-2,TRBJ2-5,ASSLGGEETQY
TRBV5-4,TRBJ1-1,ASSLGKGSF
TRBV5-8,TRBJ1-6,ASSLMVGQRPGSPLH
TRBV4-3,TRBJ2-3,ASSPLTSDTDTQY
TRBV28,TRBJ2-6,ASRAPGANVLT
TRBV10-3,TRBJ1-1,AISEVAGVGMNTEAF
TRBV5-1,TRBJ2-7,ASSLAGYFSYEQY
TRBV6-5,TRBJ2-5,ASSRIAGEETQY
TRBV7-6,TRBJ2-7,ASSLTPLQGELAYEQY
TRBV5-1,TRBJ2-5,ASSLGQGAEEQY
TRBV28,TRBJ1-5,ATYGTGYSNQPQH
TRBV29-1,TRBJ2-7,SAELTGTYYEQY
TRBV5-1,TRBJ2-3,ASSLGLTDTQY
TRBV18,TRBJ2-7,ASSSPDYLGIYEQY
TRBV7-6,TRBJ2-3,ASSSDQGQGVGTDTQY
TRBV7-7,TRBJ2-7,ASSLGRDTSYEQY
TRBV9,TRBJ2-2,ASSVGGGGTGELF
TRBV4-1,TRBJ2-2,ASSQGIKDTGELF
TRBV12-2,TRBJ1-3,ASRLEDCSGNTIY
TRBV5-6,TRBJ1-2,ASSLGQAGYT
TRBV27,TRBJ1-4,ASSLLPGQGARTNEKLF
TRBV2,TRBJ1-4,ASSEHPPLLSNEKLF